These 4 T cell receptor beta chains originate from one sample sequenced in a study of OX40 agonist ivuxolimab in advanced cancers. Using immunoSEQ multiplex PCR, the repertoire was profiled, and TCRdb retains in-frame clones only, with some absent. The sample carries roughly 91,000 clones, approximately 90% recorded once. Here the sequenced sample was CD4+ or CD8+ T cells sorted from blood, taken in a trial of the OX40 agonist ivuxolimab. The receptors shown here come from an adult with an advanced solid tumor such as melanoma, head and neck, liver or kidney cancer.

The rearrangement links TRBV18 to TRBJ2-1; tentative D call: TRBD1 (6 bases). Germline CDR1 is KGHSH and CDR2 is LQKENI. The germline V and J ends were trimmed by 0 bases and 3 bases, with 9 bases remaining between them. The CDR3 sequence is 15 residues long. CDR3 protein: CASSPPSRGYNEQFF. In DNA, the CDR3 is TGTGCCAGCTCACCACCGTCCAGGGGCTACAATGAGCAGTTCTTC.

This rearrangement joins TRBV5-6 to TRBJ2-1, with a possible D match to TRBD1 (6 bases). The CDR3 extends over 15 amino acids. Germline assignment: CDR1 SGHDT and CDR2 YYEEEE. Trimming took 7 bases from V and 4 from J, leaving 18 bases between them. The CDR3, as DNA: TGTGCCAGCGCGCAACCGGGACAAACATACAATGAGCAGTTCTTC. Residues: CASAQPGQTYNEQFF.

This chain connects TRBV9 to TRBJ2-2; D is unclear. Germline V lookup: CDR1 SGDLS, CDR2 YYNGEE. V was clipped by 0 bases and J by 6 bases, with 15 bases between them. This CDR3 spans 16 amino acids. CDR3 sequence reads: CASSVVALRSPGELFF. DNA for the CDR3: TGTGCCAGCAGCGTAGTGGCCTTACGAAGTCCCGGGGAGCTGTTTTTT.

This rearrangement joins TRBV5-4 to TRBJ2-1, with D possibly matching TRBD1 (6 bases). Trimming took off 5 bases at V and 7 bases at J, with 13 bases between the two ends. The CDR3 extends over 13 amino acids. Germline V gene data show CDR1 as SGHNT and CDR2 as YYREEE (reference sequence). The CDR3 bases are TGTGCCAGCAGGAACGCAGGGGCAAATGAGCAGTTCTTC. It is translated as CASRNAGANEQFF.